This entry describes one T cell receptor beta chain. What it recognizes is unknown. V shed 0 bases and J 8 bases; nucleotides not matched to a gene: 6. Germline loops: CDR1 SGHRS, CDR2 YFSETQ. The CDR3 spans 14 residues. The assay was immunoSEQ multiplex PCR, and TCRdb's table has in-frame clones only and misses some. This sample has under 100,000 clones, with roughly 85% found just once. The data stem from a study of OX40 agonist ivuxolimab in advanced cancers. Study details: Around 40% of patients had received prior checkpoint inhibitor therapy. The study's findings and limits: More expanded clones were found, on average, in CD8+ than in CD4+ T cells. Nonresponders, in some cases, also had low normalized T-cell clonal expansion.

The input for sequencing was CD4+ or CD8+ T cells sorted from blood, taken in a trial of the OX40 agonist ivuxolimab. The chain combines TRBV5-1 with TRBJ1-2; 8 bases align to TRBD1. This TCR derives from an adult with an advanced solid tumor such as melanoma, head and neck, liver or kidney cancer. The CDR3 here is CASSLGQGARGYTF. The CDR3 DNA is TGCGCCAGCAGCTTGGGCCAGGGGGCGCGGGGCTACACCTTC. Full variable domain (missing parts from reference TRBV5-1 and TRBJ1-2): KAGVTQTPRYLIKTRGQQVTLSCSPISGHRSVSWYQQTPGQGLQFLFEYFSETQRNKGNFPGRFSGRQFSNSRSEMNVSTLELGDSALYLCASSLGQGARGYTFGSGTRLTVV.